This entry describes one T cell receptor (beta chain). This receptor's antigen is unknown. Within one base of it there is no much larger clone, and no base qualities were kept. The sample's time point, from its label and the paper: newly diagnosed GD, antithyroid drugs for less than 3 months. For both TCR sequencing and RNA sequencing, RNA was extracted from PBMCs using TRIzol. The diagnosis of Graves' disease followed American Thyroid Association guidelines. Recruitment of patients was carried out at an endocrinology department in Xi'an, China. Each patient gave roughly 10 milliliters of peripheral blood, collected in an EDTA anticoagulant tube. Ficoll Paque Plus density gradient separation was used to isolate PBMCs, and no additional T cell sorting was done. An Agilent 2100 Bioanalyzer and agarose gel were used to assess RNA quality, and a NanoDrop 2000 was used to measure RNA concentration. The CDR3 goes from the cysteine to the phenylalanine over 17 residues. CDR3 DNA only is kept here, 51 bases in frame from base 1. Sequences ENHRY (CDR1) and SYGVKD (CDR2) are obtained from the germline V gene. Ends trimmed: V by 7 bases, J by 0 bases; bases unmatched to a gene: 11.

This entry belongs to a study of regulatory T cells in long-lasting Graves disease (dated by TCRdb to about 2021). Regarding the study in general: Newly diagnosed Graves' disease patients had taken antithyroid drugs for less than 3 months. A total of some 35 samples underwent TCR sequencing: about 13 from persistent and about 20 from newly diagnosed Graves' disease patients. The study was registered as a clinical trial and conducted in China. Peripheral blood TCR sequencing and RNA sequencing compared persistent Graves' disease patients with newly diagnosed Graves' disease patients.

Library prep was done by multiplex PCR. The instrument was an Illumina HiSeq 4000. iRepertoire HTBI primers and Arm-PCR amplification of CDR3 regions were used to construct TCR beta libraries. Before sequencing, the PCR products underwent gel purification. The source study handled its data this way. A total of fewer than 65 TRBV and more than twelve TRBJ segments were identified across samples and were used for gene usage analysis of CDR3 amino acid clonotypes. COPE and FqMerger were used to merge the filtered high-quality paired reads into contigs. Contigs were aligned with BLAST to IMGT TRBV, TRBD and TRBJ reference genes, and CDR3 was defined per IMGT. Highly expanded clones were defined as clonotypes with a frequency above 0.1%. Shannon entropy served as the measure of repertoire diversity, while the Gini coefficient captured V-J evenness. A clonotype was considered public if more than one individual shared it. The public sequencing data were trimmed at Q25 with fastp and processed into clonotypes with MiXCR by TCRdb, which kept only in-frame beta chains. Merged by CDR3 protein, the rows form single entries marked with the most common genes and DNA. The V and J calls come from TCRdb's annotation, not from the publication. Across this sample there are 350,000 to 550,000 distinct CDR3 sequences, with more than 13% seen only once. The ten largest make up roughly 17% of the sample.

Broader findings and caveats from the paper: Compared with newly diagnosed patients, patients with persistent Graves' disease had lower TCR Shannon entropy and fewer highly expanded clones, which suggests clonal expansion. The authors acknowledged the small sample size as a limitation that may reduce accuracy. The study examined only peripheral blood because the primary lesion, thyroid tissue, could not be accessed. More public clonotypes were shared among persistent patients (more than 2,500) than among newly diagnosed patients (roughly 1,000). Sequencing and analysis were limited to the TCR beta chain. Preferential use of TRBV28, TRBJ1-2 and TRBJ2-5 was observed in persistent disease, whereas TRBV20-1 and TRBJ2-1 were favored in newly diagnosed disease.

In addition, the sample was reused for a study of T cells in Graves' hyperthyroidism and ophthalmopathy. The second investigation adds: A patient counted as having stable Graves' hyperthyroidism if no progression to ophthalmopathy occurred over 18 months of follow-up. Hyperthyroidism patients were newly diagnosed, with disease duration under 2 months, and aged 18 to 65 years. The study excluded patients with uncontrolled infections, other autoimmune diseases, pregnancy or lactation. Clinical symptoms, serum thyroxine and TRAb, thyroid ultrasound, and orbital computed tomography formed the basis for the diagnoses. For the first round of RT-PCR on the TCR CDR3, the HTBI primer set was used together with the Qiagen OneStep RT-PCR kit. Most expanded thyroid clonotypes (frequency above 0.001) were also detected in blood, suggesting blood repertoires may reflect thyroid immune responses. Ophthalmopathy was separated from stable hyperthyroidism by a 13 V-J signature model, with over 85% sensitivity and 81% to 83% specificity obtained in cross-validation and 80%/75% obtained in testing. During validation, the model predicted progression to ophthalmopathy a median of about 6.3 months ahead of onset, with just under 71% sensitivity and 72% to 80% specificity. To identify TCR V-J signatures that set the groups apart, the researchers used a discovery cohort of about a hundred patients, made up of some 41 with Graves' ophthalmopathy and about 59 with stable Graves' hyperthyroidism. Whether ophthalmopathy could be predicted prospectively was tested in an independent validation cohort made up of under 20 hyperthyroidism patients plus 17 patients who later progressed to ophthalmopathy. The approximately 97 discovery patients were randomly divided into training and test sets at a 7:3 ratio. Thyroid tissue and blood T-cell repertoires from about six Graves' hyperthyroidism patients were also compared in the study. After sampling, hyperthyroidism patients received methimazole starting at 30 mg daily, and ophthalmopathy patients received high-dose intravenous methylprednisolone. A second multiplex PCR round built the libraries, followed by size selection and purification. Libraries were sequenced paired-end with 100 bp reads on an Illumina HiSeq2000. SOAPnuke was used to process the raw data, throwing out any read that contained adapters or uncalled bases, had a mean Phred below 15, or lacked an exact constant-primer or identifier match. COPE v1.2.5 was used to merge the high-quality paired reads, and each unique nucleotide sequence was defined as a clonotype. MiTCR v1.1 was used to align the clonotypes against IMGT TRBV, TRBD and TRBJ reference segments. The analysis was restricted to V-J combinations with a frequency above 0.0001, which together covered over 99% of the repertoires. The TCS score was defined as F50 (clonal expansion) divided by E x V (chaos), with BLOSUM62-based TCRdist calculated between CDR3 peptides within each V-J. Welch's t-statistics and random forest reduced some 510 V-J features to roughly 13, which were used in a naive Bayes classifier (R e1071). No statistical method was used to set the sample size in advance, and investigators knew the group allocation. TCR Vbeta CDR3 sequencing of around 130 peripheral blood samples (more than 40 ophthalmopathy, around 80 hyperthyroidism and some 17 progressor patients) is reported in the paper.

The sample was peripheral blood mononuclear cells (PBMCs), taken at new diagnosis, from a patient treated with antithyroid drugs. This receptor chain uses TRBV10-3 and TRBJ2-1; 8 bases in the junction line up with TRBD2. This clonotype was obtained from a woman between 25 and 40 years old with Graves disease. Donor details come from another sample of the same person, matched by shared clones. The sequenced DNA: TGTGCCATCATGGCCTCGGGCGGGGGGAACTCCTACAATGAGCAGTTCTTC. Protein translation: CAIMASGGGNSYNEQFF.